This TCR beta chain was recorded in a study of T cell changes during pregnancy in multiple sclerosis. Measured with immunoSEQ multiplex PCR; TCRdb has only the in-frame clones, and not every one. This sample has about 14,000 clones, with 80% to 95% found just once. V was clipped by 3 bases and J by 5 bases; unmatched bases: 10. CDR3 length: 15 amino acids. Germline loops: CDR1 GTSNPN, CDR2 SVGIG (reference sequence). This chain links TRBV30 with TRBJ2-5; 9 nucleotides line up with TRBD1. Here the sequenced sample was peripheral blood, taken in the second trimester of pregnancy. The TCR sequence derives from a female donor in good health, enrolled as a control in a pregnancy study. The CDR3 DNA reads as TGTGCCTGGAGCCGCCGGACAGGGGAGAGGGAGACCCAGTACTTC. This gives the protein CAWSRRTGERETQYF.